One sample yielded the 4 T cell receptor beta chains listed below, sequenced in a study of cytomegalovirus exposure and HLA in healthy donors. The PCR employed 60 Vbeta primers together with 13 Jbeta primers. Clones were read by immunoSEQ multiplex PCR, and TCRdb kept only the in-frame ones, dropping some. The data contain 150,000 to 200,000 clones, approximately 75% of them singletons. The source material was PBMCs. These receptors came from a young woman in good health and CMV-seronegative.

The chain joins TRBV28 to TRBJ2-5; unclear D gene. Germline lookup yields CDR1 MDHEN and CDR2 SYDVKM. The germline V and J ends were trimmed by 8 bases and 5 bases, with 15 bases remaining between them. This CDR3 spans 13 amino acids. CDR3 in DNA: TGTGCCAGCGGTGGGCCTCTGTGGGAGACCCAGTACTTC. This translates into CASGGPLWETQYF.

V is TRBV15 and J is TRBJ1-1; D gene ambiguous. CDR1 LNHNV and CDR2 YYDKDF come from the germline V gene (reference sequence). V gave up 0 bases and J gave up 0 bases, with 5 bases separating them. This CDR3 region has 14 residues. CDR3 loop: CATSRDRVNTEAFF. As DNA, the CDR3 is TGTGCCACCAGCAGAGATCGAGTGAACACTGAAGCTTTCTTT.

The J gene is TRBJ2-3, the V gene TRBV5-4; the D gene is possibly TRBD2 (7 bases). Germline V gene data show CDR1 as SGHNT and CDR2 as YYREEE (reference sequence). The ends were cut back, 1 base at V and 3 bases at J, with 12 bases in the middle. The CDR3 runs to 15 residues. CDR3 DNA: TGTGCCAGCAGCTTGACCGCGGGGGCAACAGATACGCAGTATTTT. As protein: CASSLTAGATDTQYF.

The chain employs TRBV10-3 and TRBJ2-1, with D perhaps TRBD2 (6 bases). V was shortened by 2 bases and J by 6 bases, with 8 bases between the two germline ends. This CDR3 contains 13 residues. Germline V gives CDR1 ENHRY, CDR2 SYGVKD. The CDR3 nucleotides are TGTGCCATCAGTGAGGTGGGAGGCAATGAGCAGTTCTTC. It is translated as CAISEVGGNEQFF.